Listed below are T cell receptor beta chains from one sample, sequenced in a study of beta chain features in type 1 diabetes. Measured with immunoSEQ multiplex PCR; TCRdb has only the in-frame clones, and not every one. The sample has about 99,000 clones, 25% to 35% seen once; the top ten hold 0.5% to 0.55%. The sample consisted of central memory CD4+ T cells from blood. The receptors were gathered from a woman under 30 with type 1 diabetes. CDR3s include the opening cysteine and the closing phenylalanine or tryptophan. D genes are given only for firm matches. Rows give clone size only sometimes, using once, few, many, or a class for an expanded clone.

TGCGCCAGCAGCTTTCCCCGTGACAGGGAGTCCTACGAGCAGTACTTC	CASSFPRDRESYEQYF	many	TRBJ2-7	16	TRBV5-1	TRBD1
TGCGCCAGCAGCCAAGTTTCTAGCAACAATGAGCAGTTCTTC	CASSQVSSNNEQFF	few	TRBJ2-1	14	TRBV4-3	NA
TGTGCCAGCTCACCGTGGGGCCGGACAGATACGCAGTATTTT	CASSPWGRTDTQYF	few	TRBJ2-3	14	TRBV18	NA
TGTGCCAGCAGCCTTCGGACTAGCGCGTACACAGATACGCAGTATTTT	CASSLRTSAYTDTQYF	NA	TRBJ2-3	16	TRBV7-8	TRBD2
TGTGCCAGCAGTTTAGAGAGCGGGGCGACCTACGAGCAGTACTTC	CASSLESGATYEQYF	few	TRBJ2-7	15	TRBV28	TRBD2
TGTGCCAGCAGCTCACAGGGGGCGACGGCGAATGAGCAGTTCTTC	CASSSQGATANEQFF	few	TRBJ2-1	15	TRBV7-2	TRBD1
TGTGCCAGCAGTGGGCCCAGCGGAGGGGATCGAAACATGAACACTGAAGCTTTCTTT	CASSGPSGGDRNMNTEAFF	NA	TRBJ1-1	19	TRBV2	NA
TGTGCCAGCAGTGTCGGAGTATTACTCACCCAAGAGACCCAGTACTTC	CASSVGVLLTQETQYF	NA	TRBJ2-5	16	TRBV6-1	NA
TGTGCCTGGAATATCGGGGGGCCAGGAAACACCATATATTTT	CAWNIGGPGNTIYF	NA	TRBJ1-3	14	TRBV30	NA
TGTGCCAGCAGCCCAGGGGGAAACTATGGCTACACCTTC	CASSPGGNYGYTF	NA	TRBJ1-2	13	TRBV5-6	TRBD1
TGTGCCAGCAGCTATGGGGGGACAGGGATCTACGAGCAGTACTTC	CASSYGGTGIYEQYF	few	TRBJ2-7	15	TRBV27	TRBD1
TGTGCCAGCAGTGGACAGGGATTAAGAAGGAACACTGAAGCTTTCTTT	CASSGQGLRRNTEAFF	NA	TRBJ1-1	16	TRBV2	TRBD1
TGTGCCAGCACCCAAGGGGGGGCAGGCTACACCTTC	CASTQGGAGYTF	NA	TRBJ1-2	12	TRBV2	NA
TGCGCCAGCAGTCGGGACTATGGGAATACGCAGTATTTT	CASSRDYGNTQYF	few	TRBJ2-3	13	TRBV4-1	TRBD2
TGTGCCAGCAGCCAAGCCACCGGGACTTCCTACAATGAGCAGTTCTTC	CASSQATGTSYNEQFF	few	TRBJ2-1	16	TRBV4-2	NA
TGCGCCAGCAGCCTCGTGTTGGACTCTAATGAAAAACTGTTTTTT	CASSLVLDSNEKLFF	NA	TRBJ1-4	15	TRBV4-3	NA
TGTGCCAGCAGCACGGCCGGGACAGGTTCATCTGGGGCCAACGTCCTGACTTTC	CASSTAGTGSSGANVLTF	NA	TRBJ2-6	18	TRBV7-2	TRBD1
TGTGCCAGCAGGGGACTAGCGGGAGTAGGTGAGCAGTTCTTC	CASRGLAGVGEQFF	NA	TRBJ2-1	14	TRBV2	TRBD2
TGTGCCAGCAGCTTAAGGGAGCGGGGGACCAATGAGCAGTTCTTC	CASSLRERGTNEQFF	few	TRBJ2-1	15	TRBV7-2	TRBD2
TGTGCCAGCTCACCACCCACAGGGTTAGGGCAGTACTTC	CASSPPTGLGQYF	NA	TRBJ2-7	13	TRBV18	NA